These 18 T cell receptor beta chains came from one sample sequenced in a study of memory CD4+ T cells and cytomegalovirus serostatus. Single viable CD3+CD4+CD8-CD45RO+ cells were sorted as the memory CD4+ T cells. TCRdb's copy holds only in-frame clones and misses some; the assay was immunoSEQ multiplex PCR. The sample holds 40,000 to 55,000 clones; roughly 80% are singletons and the top ten take more than 0.65%. Sequencing used memory CD4+ T cells from blood. The receptors derive from an adult in good health and CMV-seronegative.

This rearrangement joins TRBV21-1 to TRBJ1-5; TRBD1, as called in the table, went unchecked against the DNA. TRBV21-1 is reported as a pseudogene. The length of the CDR3 is 15 residues. In DNA, the CDR3 is TGTGCCAGCAGCACTACAGGGGGGCAGGATCAGCCCCAGCATTTT. It specifies CASSTTGGQDQPQHF.

The CDR3 loop reads CASSLRGTGANVLTF. CDR3 sequence (DNA): TGTGCCAGCAGCTTAAGGGGAACTGGGGCCAACGTCCTGACTTTC. The genes are TRBV7-3 and TRBJ2-6; D is unresolved. The CDR3 length is 15 residues. Per germline, CDR1 SGHTA and CDR2 FQGTGA. V dropped 1 base and J dropped 2 bases, with 6 bases sitting between them.

As to this clone: This specimen includes other DNA sequences encoding the same CDR3. The chain joins TRBV29-1 to TRBJ2-5, with 10 bases lining up with TRBD1. The J call may not be correct, given that the DNA end is closer to TRBJ2-7. Germline V gene lookup returns CDR1 SQVTM and CDR2 ANQGSEA. This CDR3 has 14 residues. CDR3 coding DNA: TGCAGCGTTATGACAGGGGGCAGCTCCTACGAGCAGTACTTC. This sequence encodes CSVMTGGSSYEQYF.

V gene TRBV7-3 combines with J gene TRBJ2-7; 9 bases align to TRBD2. Germline assignment: CDR1 SGHTA and CDR2 FQGTGA. J lost 7 bases, V lost 4 bases, and 5 bases had no gene match. The CDR3 runs to 13 residues. CDR3 in DNA: TGTGCCAGCAGCTCGTACAGCGGGAGGGAGCAGTACTTC. Translating gives CASSSYSGREQYF.

The genes are TRBV6-1 and TRBJ2-2, with D tentatively TRBD1 (6 bases). The germline gives CDR1 MNHNS, CDR2 SASEGT. V lost 6 bases and J 4 bases, leaving 9 bases between the germline ends. The CDR3 is made up of 13 amino acids. The DNA for the CDR3 is TGTGCCAGCAGGCAGGGGAGCACCGGGGAGCTGTTTTTT. Encoded protein: CASRQGSTGELFF.

This sequence joins TRBV7-6 and TRBJ2-2, with D perhaps given as TRBD1 or TRBD2 (6 bases each). The V end lost 5 bases, the J end lost 5 bases, and 15 bases lay between the germline ends. Germline values: CDR1 SGHVS, CDR2 FNYEAQ. The CDR3 totals 15 residues. CDR3 protein: CASSPRGGMTGELFF. CDR3 nucleotides: TGTGCCAGCAGCCCCAGGGGCGGGATGACCGGGGAGCTGTTTTTT.

In its sample, this clone was seen once. J is TRBJ2-2 and V is TRBV9, with unresolved D. This CDR3 region has 14 residues. The ends were cut back, 5 bases at V and 5 bases at J, with 13 bases in the middle. The V gene's germline CDR1 is SGDLS and CDR2 YYNGEE. The CDR3 coding sequence is TGTGCCAGCAGAGAAAGGGCCCAAACCGGGGAGCTGTTTTTT. Its protein is CASRERAQTGELFF.

This chain links TRBV4-2 with TRBJ2-7, with unresolved D. The length of the CDR3 is 15 residues. Germline V CDR1 and CDR2: LGHNA, YNFKEQ. V dropped 6 bases and J dropped 1 base, with 16 bases sitting between them. The chain's CDR3 is CASRLGSENSYEQYF. The CDR3 DNA reads as TGTGCCAGCAGGCTCGGCTCTGAAAATTCCTACGAGCAGTACTTC.

This clone was observed a few times. The chain uses TRBV29-1 and TRBJ2-1; 11 nucleotides match TRBD1. Looked up from germline, CDR1 is SQVTM and CDR2 is ANQGSEA. There are 15 residues in the CDR3. J was trimmed by 7 bases and V by 3 bases; bases with no gene match: 8. The CDR3 loop is CSVEAPGQGGNEQFF. The CDR3 DNA sequence: TGCAGCGTTGAGGCGCCGGGACAGGGGGGAAATGAGCAGTTCTTC.

V usage is TRBV28 and J usage is TRBJ2-2; a possible D gene is TRBD2 (5 bases). Germline V gene data show CDR1 as MDHEN and CDR2 as SYDVKM. The CDR3 sequence is 15 residues long. V was shortened by 2 bases and J by 8 bases, with 15 bases between the two germline ends. DNA of the CDR3: TGTGCCAGCAGTTTACCCCAGAAGCGGAGAGGGGAGCTGTTTTTT. It yields the protein CASSLPQKRRGELFF.

In its sample, this clone was seen a few times. The V and J genes are TRBV11-3 and TRBJ1-1, with TRBD1 as a possible D gene (6 bases). Germline loops: CDR1 SGHNT, CDR2 YENEEA. The CDR3 extends over 13 amino acids. V lost 4 bases to trimming and J lost 4 bases, with 10 bases between them. The CDR3: CASSSQGSTEAFF. CDR3 nucleotides: TGTGCCAGCAGCTCACAGGGAAGCACTGAAGCTTTCTTT.

The V and J genes are TRBV28 and TRBJ2-7; 8 bases match TRBD2. The CDR3 has 15 amino acids. V lost 7 bases and J lost 7; bases outside the gene matches: 15. Germline CDR1 is MDHEN and CDR2 is SYDVKM. The CDR3 is CASTRWGAGAREQYF. The CDR3 DNA follows: TGTGCCAGCACCCGATGGGGAGCGGGAGCGCGAGAGCAGTACTTC.

The genes are TRBV4-2 and TRBJ1-4; D perhaps matches TRBD1 (5 bases). Germline-derived CDR1 and CDR2 are LGHNA and YNFKEQ. The CDR3 sequence is 16 residues long. Between the trimmed V and J ends, which lost 0 bases and 5 bases, there was a span of 13 bases. DNA of the CDR3: TGTGCCAGCAGCCAAGATCCGGCAGGGCGGAATGAAAAACTGTTTTTT. Translation gives CASSQDPAGRNEKLFF.

The chain couples TRBV28 to TRBJ2-1; 9 nucleotides align to TRBD1. CDR1 and CDR2 from the germline V gene are MDHEN and SYDVKM. The junction had 7 bases not matched to a gene; V was cut back by 4 bases and J by 6 bases. This CDR3 contains 15 residues. CDR3 in amino acids: CASSYNRGLSNEQFF. CDR3 nucleotides: TGTGCCAGCAGTTACAACAGGGGGCTGAGCAATGAGCAGTTCTTC.

The J gene is TRBJ1-4, the V gene TRBV5-1, with D maybe TRBD1 (5 bases). The CDR3 has 15 amino acids. The ends were cut back, 3 bases at V and 3 bases at J, with 12 bases in the middle. Germline CDR1 reads SGHRS; CDR2 reads YFSETQ. In nucleotides, the CDR3 is TGCGCCAGCAGCTACCTGCGGGGACCTAATGAAAAACTGTTTTTT. This encodes CASSYLRGPNEKLFF.

The chain carries TRBV28 and TRBJ2-3; 12 positions match TRBD2. There are 18 residues in the CDR3. V was clipped by 5 bases and J by 2 bases; unmatched bases: 11. The V gene's germline CDR1 is MDHEN and CDR2 SYDVKM. In nucleotides, the CDR3 is TGTGCCAGCAGTGGATCTAGCGGGAGGGCCCTCCTCACAGATACGCAGTATTTT. It translates to CASSGSSGRALLTDTQYF.

The chain employs TRBV7-9 and TRBJ1-6; TRBD1 matches at 8 bases. The CDR3 has 14 residues. CDR1 is SEHNR, CDR2 FQNEAQ, per germline (reference sequence). V shed 5 bases and J 10 bases; nucleotides not matched to a gene: 7. The chain's CDR3 is CASSQQGERSPLHF. The CDR3 bases are TGTGCCAGCAGCCAACAGGGGGAAAGGTCACCCCTCCACTTT.

The V call is TRBV19, the J call TRBJ2-7; D gene ambiguous. The CDR3 runs 15 residues. Per germline, CDR1 LNHDA and CDR2 SQIVND (reference sequence). Trimming left V 5 bases short and J 2 bases short, with 16 bases between. The CDR3 loop reads CASSPSGHGAYEQYF. The DNA of the CDR3 is TGTGCCAGTAGTCCAAGTGGCCACGGCGCCTACGAGCAGTACTTC.